This TCR beta chain was identified in a study of identical twins. This clonotype was detected ten times or more. Germline CDR1 reads MNHEY; CDR2 reads SVGEGT. The CDR3 covers 13 residues. V lost 5 bases and J lost 1, with 8 bases in between. MiXCR was run by TCRdb on the 5' RACE reads, yielding one entry per CDR3 protein. Found here are hundreds of thousands of distinct CDR3 sequences, 8.6% of them singletons; the top ten hold around 0.98%. The same data also contributed to another study, on yellow fever vaccine responses in identical twins.

V usage is TRBV6-2 or TRBV6-3 and J usage is TRBJ1-1; no clear D. This clonotype was obtained from a woman under 30 in good health. Sequencing was done on a sample of PBMCs. CDR3 protein: CASSKIKNTEAFF. The CDR3 nucleotides read TGTGCCAGCAGTAAAATCAAGAACACTGAAGCTTTCTTT.